This TCR beta chain was identified during a study of CD4 T cells in relation to SARS-CoV-2 and coronaviruses (dated by TCRdb to 2020 to 2023). Regarding the study in general: In the ViraFEST assay, PBMCs were cultured with antigen for less than 12 days, after which TCR beta CDR3s were sequenced to identify clonal expansions specific to the antigen. Memory CD4+ T cell crossreactivity between SARS-CoV-2 and common cold coronavirus spike proteins was assessed at the TCR clonotype level in the study. The Adaptive Biotechnologies TCR-sequencing kit was used to sequence samples from three pre-COVID donors and the naive versus memory experiments, while other data came from Illumina-based sequencing. The negative reference condition was either a culture with an HIV-1 Nef peptide pool or a culture with no peptide. A different TCR-beta assay, based on Illumina, was used to sequence expansion assays from other donors in the study. Patient-derived lymphoblastoid cell lines were used to map the HLA restriction of shared crossreactive spike epitopes. General findings and caveats noted by the study authors: Because no donor provided both pre-pandemic and post-infection samples, tracing the source of pre-existing responses was limited. The study was constrained by small numbers of patients and of tested TCRs. Significantly weaker SARS-CoV-2-driven expansion was shown by crossreactive clones than by monoreactive clones, consistent with antigenic imprinting. Crossreactivity analysis centred on spike protein, so crossreactivity against other viral proteins was not assessed. Around 65% of donors had memory CD4+ clonotypes that crossrecognized SARS-CoV-2 and at least one common cold coronavirus spike.

Libraries came from the immunoSEQ multiplex PCR assay. The authors' analysis ran thus. During preprocessing, nonproductive sequences were discarded, as were any CDR3s that did not begin with C, did not end with F or W, or were shorter than 7 amino acids. Antigen-specific clonotypes were called with the MANAFEST web app on the basis of expansion relative to the reference and to other culture wells. To be counted as positive, a clone had to show significant expansion compared with the reference culture, at an FDR below 0.05, in 2 of 3 replicate wells. For a clone to be considered positive, significant expansion relative to all other tandem wells and an odds ratio above 5 were also required. Pairwise Levenshtein distance, computed with the stringdist R package after three terminal residues were trimmed from each end, was used as the measure of CDR3 homology. TCRdb carries this immuneACCESS record with in-frame sequences only. Its versions omit some clonotypes, under half of them owing to an unresolved V gene in the studies checked, with the rest unexplained. Clonal size and the V and J genes are those of that table, whereas D and trimming came from the DNA. The table for this sample lists 10,000 or so clones; 70% to 85% of them were counted only once. The top ten constitute 20% to 30% of the sample.

CD4+ T cells from unexposed donors were collected before the COVID-19 pandemic (2011-2018). Following 10 days of culture, the EasySep CD4+ T cell isolation kit was used to isolate CD4+ T cells. Unexposed donor CD4+ T cells were tested for reactivity to SARS-CoV-2 S and N and four common cold coronavirus spike pools, as cell number allowed. Each well held millions of PBMCs cultured in IMDM containing around 4.9% human AB serum and 10 IU/ml IL-2. Half of the culture medium was replaced with fresh IL-2-containing medium on days 3 and 7. Each peptide culture condition was generally run in triplicate replicate wells. Leukapheresis product for the unexposed donors was bought commercially. Ficoll-Paque PLUS gradient centrifugation was used to isolate PBMCs from either whole blood or leukapheresis product. PBMCs were either cryopreserved at -140°C or used fresh in the expansion assay. The QIAamp Micro DNA Kit was used to extract genomic DNA from the CD4+ T cells.

With respect to this clone: There is no known antigen for this receptor. The input lacks base qualities; no much larger clone sits a single base away.

The CDR3 goes from the cysteine to the phenylalanine over 15 residues. Solely the CDR3 DNA is kept, with 45 bases framed from the first base. This chain is built from TRBV21-1 and TRBJ1-3; the DNA was not used to check the table's D call, TRBD1. TRBV21-1 is annotated as a pseudogene. The sequence came from a human donor in good health. Specimen: CD4+ T cells from PBMCs, cultured in vitro. The DNA sequence follows: TGTGCCAGCATCCTGTGGGACAGGACTGGAAACACCATATATTTT. It codes for CASILWDRTGNTIYF.